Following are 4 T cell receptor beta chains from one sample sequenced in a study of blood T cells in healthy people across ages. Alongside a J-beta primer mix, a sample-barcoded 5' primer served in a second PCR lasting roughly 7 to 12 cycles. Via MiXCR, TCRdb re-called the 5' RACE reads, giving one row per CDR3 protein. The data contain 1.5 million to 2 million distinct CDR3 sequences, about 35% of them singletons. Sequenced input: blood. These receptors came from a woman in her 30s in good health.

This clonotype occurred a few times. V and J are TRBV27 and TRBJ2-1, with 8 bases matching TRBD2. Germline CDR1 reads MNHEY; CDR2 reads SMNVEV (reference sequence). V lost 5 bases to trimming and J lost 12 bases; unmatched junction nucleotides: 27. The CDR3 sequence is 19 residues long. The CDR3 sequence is CASSPGLAVIPTMSMTQFF. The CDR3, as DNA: TGTGCCAGCAGTCCAGGACTAGCCGTAATCCCCACAATGAGCATGACGCAGTTCTTC.

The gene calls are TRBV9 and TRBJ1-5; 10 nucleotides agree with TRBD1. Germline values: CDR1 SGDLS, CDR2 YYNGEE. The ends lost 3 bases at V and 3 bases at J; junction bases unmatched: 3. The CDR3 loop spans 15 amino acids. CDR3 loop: CASSGQGAYNQPQHF. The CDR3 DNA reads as TGTGCCAGCAGCGGACAGGGGGCATACAATCAGCCCCAGCATTTT.

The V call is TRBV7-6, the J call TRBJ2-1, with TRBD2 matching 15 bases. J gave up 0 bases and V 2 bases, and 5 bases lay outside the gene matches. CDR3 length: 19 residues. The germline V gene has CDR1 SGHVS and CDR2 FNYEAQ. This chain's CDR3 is CASSLPGTSGGSSYNEQFF. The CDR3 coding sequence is TGTGCCAGCAGCTTACCGGGGACTAGCGGGGGGAGCTCCTACAATGAGCAGTTCTTC.

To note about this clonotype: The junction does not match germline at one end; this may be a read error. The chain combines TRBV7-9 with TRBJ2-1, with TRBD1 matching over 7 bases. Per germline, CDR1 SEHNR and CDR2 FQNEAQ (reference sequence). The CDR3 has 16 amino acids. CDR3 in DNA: TGTGCCGGCAGCTTAGGGTTAGGGACAGCCAAGAATGAGCAGTTCTTC. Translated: CAGSLGLGTAKNEQFF.